A single sample is the source of the 28 T cell receptor beta chains below, sequenced in a study of T cells in Graves' hyperthyroidism and ophthalmopathy. RNA transcripts gave rise to amplified TCR beta CDR3 regions. HTBI primers were the set used in a first-round RT-PCR of the TCR CDR3. TCRdb processed the multiplex PCR reads anew with MiXCR; each CDR3 protein has one entry. The data contain over 550,000 distinct CDR3 sequences, approximately 15% of them singletons. Sequencing was performed on blood. The source is a woman aged 18-29 years with Graves' hyperthyroidism.

This clonotype was picked up many times. The chain employs TRBV12-3 or TRBV12-4 and TRBJ1-3; maybe TRBD1 (5 bases). The CDR3 loop spans 13 amino acids. The ends were cut back, 6 bases at V and 3 bases at J, with 9 bases in the middle. CDR3 sequence reads: CASSPTDGNTIYF. In DNA, the CDR3 is TGTGCCAGCAGCCCGACAGATGGAAACACCATATATTTT.

This clonotype was counted many times. The chain employs TRBV20-1 and TRBJ1-1; D is unclear. Germline V lookup: CDR1 DFQATT, CDR2 SNEGSKA (reference sequence). The V gene lost 3 bases and the J gene lost 3 bases, with 11 bases spanning the gap. This CDR3 is built from 13 residues. DNA for the CDR3: TGCAGTGCTAGCCGAGATACGCACACTGAAGCTTTCTTT. This encodes CSASRDTHTEAFF.

The chain has TRBV4-1 and TRBJ1-1, with no clear D. CDR3 size: 14 residues. Germline lookup yields CDR1 MGHRA and CDR2 YSYEKL. V was pared by 2 bases and J by 0 bases, with 7 bases between. CDR3 sequence (DNA): TGCGCCAGCAGCCAAAGGGTCATGAACACTGAAGCTTTCTTT. It translates to CASSQRVMNTEAFF.

This clonotype was recorded a few times. The rearrangement links TRBV20-1 to TRBJ2-5, with 10 bases matching TRBD2. The germline CDR1 and CDR2 sequences are DFQATT and SNEGSKA (reference sequence). V was clipped by 2 bases and J by 3 bases; unmatched bases: 12. The CDR3 sequence is 17 residues long. CDR3 residues: CSARPGRPGLAKETQYF. The CDR3 region has the DNA TGCAGTGCTAGACCGGGACGACCGGGACTAGCGAAAGAGACCCAGTACTTC.

The gene calls are TRBV20-1 and TRBJ2-7; 10 nucleotides line up with TRBD2. CDR1 is DFQATT, CDR2 SNEGSKA, per germline (reference sequence). This CDR3 has 11 residues. The CDR3 loop is CSSGRDYEQYF. CDR3 in DNA: TGCAGCAGCGGGAGGGATTACGAGCAGTACTTC.

This clonotype was seen ten or more times. The CDR3 bases are TGTGCCAGCGGAGACGCCCCTAGCGGGTTCAGGAATGAGCAGTTCTTC. This translates into CASGDAPSGFRNEQFF. The chain is built from TRBV7-9 and TRBJ2-1; 8 nucleotides align to TRBD2. Germline V gene data show CDR1 as SEHNR and CDR2 as FQNEAQ (reference sequence). The CDR3 has 16 residues. The trim removed 8 bases at V and 7 bases at J, leaving 16 bases unmatched.

This chain uses TRBV18 with TRBJ2-1; 8 nucleotides line up with TRBD1. With V trimmed by 4 bases and J by 4 bases, 6 bases remained unmatched. The CDR3 is made up of 15 amino acids. CDR1 is KGHSH, CDR2 LQKENI, per germline. For the CDR3, the DNA is TGTGCCAGCTCACAGGGACAGGTGAATTACAATGAGCAGTTCTTC. It encodes CASSQGQVNYNEQFF.

The chain is built from TRBV25-1 and TRBJ2-5, with D perhaps matching TRBD2 (5 bases). The CDR3 contains 14 residues. Trimming left V 3 bases short and J 5 bases short, with 13 bases between. The germline V gene encodes CDR1 MGHDK and CDR2 SYGVNS. CDR3 sequence (DNA): TGTGCCAGCAGTGATGGACTTCCGGGGGAGACCCAGTACTTC. It is translated as CASSDGLPGETQYF. Complete variable domain (other parts from reference TRBV25-1 and TRBJ2-5): EADIYQTPRYLVIGTGKKITLECSQTMGHDKMYWYQQDPGMELHLIHYSYGVNSTEKGDLSSESTVSRIRTEHFPLTLESARPSHTSQYLCASSDGLPGETQYFGPGTRLLVL.

The rearrangement uses TRBV29-1 and TRBJ2-7; D remains ambiguous. This CDR3 is built from 12 residues. Per germline, CDR1 SQVTM and CDR2 ANQGSEA. V was clipped by 4 bases and J by 3 bases, with 10 bases between them. The CDR3: CSVVGWDYEQYF. The DNA of the CDR3 is TGCAGCGTTGTGGGCTGGGACTACGAGCAGTACTTC.

This chain connects TRBV5-4 to TRBJ2-2, with 13 positions matching TRBD2. Losses at the gene ends were 4 bases for V and 6 bases for J; bases not matched to a gene: 3. Germline V gene lookup returns CDR1 SGHNT and CDR2 YYREEE (reference sequence). This CDR3 has 15 residues. The CDR3 region is CASSRTSGRAGELFF. The CDR3 nucleotides read TGTGCCAGCAGCCGGACTAGCGGGAGAGCCGGGGAGCTGTTTTTT.

In its sample, this clonotype was seen a few times. The chain uses TRBV5-6 and TRBJ1-2; 10 bases are shared with TRBD1. This CDR3 has 16 residues. CDR1 and CDR2 from the germline V gene are SGHDT and YYEEEE. The junction had 10 bases not matched to a gene; V was cut back by 4 bases and J by 4 bases. CDR3 in DNA: TGTGCCAGCAGCGAAATAGGACAGGGGGAAGGCTATGGCTACACCTTC. Translating it yields CASSEIGQGEGYGYTF.

This clonotype was found a few times. This chain uses TRBV29-1 with TRBJ1-2; TRBD1 might be the D (5 bases). Germline V gives CDR1 SQVTM, CDR2 ANQGSEA. The CDR3 extends over 12 amino acids. Trimming cost V 4 bases and J 2 bases, with 8 bases left between them. The chain's CDR3 is CSVVRTNYGYTF. In nucleotides, the CDR3 is TGCAGCGTTGTGAGGACAAACTATGGCTACACCTTC.

The V call is TRBV15, the J call TRBJ1-3; the match to TRBD1 covers 7 bases. CDR3 length equals 16 residues. Germline V gene data show CDR1 as LNHNV and CDR2 as YYDKDF (reference sequence). After removal of 2 bases from V and 4 bases from J, the junction contained 8 bases not matched to a gene. The DNA for the CDR3 is TGTGCCACCAGCAGAACGGACAGGCCGTTCGGAAACACCATATATTTT. Protein sequence: CATSRTDRPFGNTIYF.

This clonotype has a handful of counts. The chain has TRBV2 and TRBJ1-2, with a weak D call TRBD1 (5 bases). V gave up 6 bases and J gave up 0 bases, with 14 bases separating them. The germline CDR1 and CDR2 sequences are SNHLY and FYNNEI. This CDR3 has 15 residues. Written as DNA, the CDR3 is TGTGCCAGCAGGAGGGGACGGAGAGCTAACTATGGCTACACCTTC. It yields the protein CASRRGRRANYGYTF. Looking up the rest from reference TRBV2 and TRBJ1-2 gives the full variable domain: EPEVTQTPSHQVTQMGQEVILRCVPISNHLYFYWYRQILGQKVEFLVSFYNNEISEKSEIFDDQFSVERPDGSNFTLKIRSTKLEDSAMYFCASRRGRRANYGYTFGSGTRLTVV.

This clonotype was picked up a small number of times. This chain links TRBV11-2 with TRBJ2-1, with 7 nucleotides matching TRBD1. The CDR3 covers 15 residues. V lost 1 base to trimming and J lost 7 bases; unmatched junction nucleotides: 7. Germline V lookup: CDR1 SGHAT, CDR2 FQNNGV. The CDR3 loop reads CASSLARTGRNEQFF. CDR3 nucleotides: TGTGCCAGCAGCTTAGCCAGGACAGGAAGGAATGAGCAGTTCTTC. The entire variable domain, with the rest obtained from reference TRBV11-2 and TRBJ2-1, is as follows: EAGVAQSPRYKIIEKRQSVAFWCNPISGHATLYWYQQILGQGPKLLIQFQNNGVVDDSQLPKDRFSAERLKGVDSTLKIQPAKLEDSAVYLCASSLARTGRNEQFFGPGTRLTVL.

J is TRBJ1-1 and V is TRBV7-6, with TRBD1 as a possible D gene (5 bases). CDR3 length: 16 residues. Germline V lookup: CDR1 SGHVS, CDR2 FNYEAQ. Trimming removed 2 bases at V and 0 bases at J, with 13 bases between. CDR3 bases: TGTGCCAGCAGCTTATATGAGGGACCCTTGAACACTGAAGCTTTCTTT. This sequence encodes CASSLYEGPLNTEAFF.

The CDR3 sequence is CASSQAREQFF. The CDR3 DNA is TGTGCCAGCAGCCAAGCGCGAGAGCAGTTCTTC. J is TRBJ2-1 and V is TRBV7-9; no definite D call. The CDR3 is 11 residues long. Germline V gene data show CDR1 as SEHNR and CDR2 as FQNEAQ (reference sequence). V lost 5 bases to trimming and J lost 10 bases, with 9 bases between them.

The V gene is TRBV29-1, the J gene TRBJ1-2, with D hard to call. Trimming shortened V by 3 bases and J by 6 bases, and 5 bases separated the two germline ends. The CDR3 spans 10 residues. Per germline, CDR1 SQVTM and CDR2 ANQGSEA. CDR3: CSVEENGYTF. CDR3 sequence (DNA): TGCAGCGTTGAGGAGAATGGCTACACCTTC. The complete variable domain, with remaining parts taken from reference TRBV29-1 and TRBJ1-2, reads SAVISQKPSRDICQRGTSLTIQCQVDSQVTMMFWYRQQPGQSLTLIATANQGSEATYESGFVIDKFPISRPNLTFSTLTVSNMSPEDSSIYLCSVEENGYTFGSGTRLTVV.

The chain combines TRBV6-4 with TRBJ2-2; no firm D call. CDR1 is MRHNA, CDR2 SNTAGT, per germline. This CDR3 region has 14 residues. Trimming removed 2 bases from V and 5 bases from J, with 9 bases in between. DNA of the CDR3: TGTGCCAGCAGTGACGGATTGGGAACCGGGGAGCTGTTTTTT. This sequence encodes CASSDGLGTGELFF.

Ten or more counts support this clonotype. The CDR3 coding sequence is TGTGCCAGCAGTTTAGTCGGGACAGGGCGCGTGAACACTGAAGCTTTCTTT. This codes for CASSLVGTGRVNTEAFF. The chain has TRBV27 and TRBJ1-1, with 9 bases aligning to TRBD1. The CDR3 covers 17 residues. Germline V gives CDR1 MNHEY, CDR2 SMNVEV (reference sequence). After removal of 2 bases from V and 0 bases from J, the junction contained 7 bases not matched to a gene.

Many counts were recorded for this clonotype. J is TRBJ2-1 and V is TRBV7-8; 13 bases line up with TRBD2. The CDR3 loop spans 15 amino acids. Trimming took 6 bases from V and 3 from J; bases not matched to a gene: 2. Germline lookup yields CDR1 SGHVS and CDR2 FQNEAQ. CDR3 amino acids: CASRTSGGLYNEQFF. CDR3 nucleotides: TGTGCCAGCAGGACTAGCGGGGGGCTCTACAATGAGCAGTTCTTC.

A few counts support this clonotype. In DNA, the CDR3 is TGTGCCAGCAGTCAAACGGGACAGTACACTGAAGCTTTCTTT. Amino acids: CASSQTGQYTEAFF. This chain links TRBV6-1 with TRBJ1-1, with 7 bases lining up with TRBD1. CDR3 size: 14 residues. Trimming cost V 5 bases and J 3 bases; bases outside gene matches: 6. The germline V gene has CDR1 MNHNS and CDR2 SASEGT.

This clonotype was seen more than once but under ten times. The chain carries TRBV7-9 and TRBJ2-1, with no clear D. This CDR3 is 10 amino acids long. With 7 bases removed from V and 7 bases from J, the gap between germline ends came to 5 bases. From germline, CDR1 is SEHNR and CDR2 FQNEAQ (reference sequence). Here the CDR3 reads CASMENEQFF. The CDR3 DNA sequence: TGTGCCAGCATGGAGAATGAGCAGTTCTTC. Together with reference TRBV7-9 and TRBJ2-1, the CDR3 gives the full variable domain: DTGVSQNPRHKITKRGQNVTFRCDPISEHNRLYWYRQTLGQGPEFLTYFQNEAQLEKSRLLSDRFSAERPKGSFSTLEIQRTEQGDSAMYLCASMENEQFFGPGTRLTVL.

The chain couples TRBV11-2 to TRBJ2-7; D possibly uses TRBD1 or TRBD2 (5 bases each). This CDR3 has 15 residues. The germline V gene encodes CDR1 SGHAT and CDR2 FQNNGV. Deletions cut 1 base from V and 2 bases from J, with 12 bases between. The CDR3 bases are TGTGCCAGCAGCTTAGCGACGGGGCCCCCCTACGAGCAGTACTTC. Amino acid sequence: CASSLATGPPYEQYF.

In its sample, this clonotype was seen a few times. The chain has TRBV12-3 or TRBV12-4 and TRBJ2-1; no clear D gene. The CDR3 contains 14 residues. The ends were cut back, 3 bases at V and 2 bases at J, with 8 bases in the middle. CDR3 protein: CASSFWAAYNEQFF. The CDR3 nucleotides read TGTGCCAGCAGTTTTTGGGCAGCCTACAATGAGCAGTTCTTC.

This chain connects TRBV12-3 or TRBV12-4 to TRBJ2-7; D tentatively fits TRBD1 or TRBD2 (6 bases each). The CDR3 sequence is 14 residues long. The V end was cut by 4 bases, the J end by 4 bases, with 14 bases between. The CDR3 DNA follows: TGTGCCAGCAGTTCCACGAGGGGGGCTTACGAGCAGTACTTC. Encoded protein: CASSSTRGAYEQYF.

The rearrangement links TRBV29-1 to TRBJ1-1; weak D call: TRBD1 (5 bases). Germline loops: CDR1 SQVTM, CDR2 ANQGSEA. The CDR3 runs to 12 residues. Trimming shortened V by 0 bases and J by 10 bases, and 12 bases separated the two germline ends. CDR3 region: CSVEDIGQGAFF. The CDR3 coding sequence is TGCAGCGTTGAAGATATCGGCCAGGGAGCTTTCTTT.

DNA of the CDR3: TGTGCCAGCGGTTCAAGTGACTTTTACTCTGGGGCCAACGTCCTGACTTTC. Translation gives CASGSSDFYSGANVLTF. The J gene is TRBJ2-6, the V gene TRBV27; D remains ambiguous. V was cut by 8 bases and J by 0 bases, with 17 bases left in between. Germline assignment: CDR1 MNHEY and CDR2 SMNVEV (reference sequence). This CDR3 spans 17 amino acids.